This entry describes one T cell receptor (beta chain). One end of the junction does not line up with germline, which may come from a read error. The data were obtained in a study of blood T cell repertoires in COVID-19. Study background: The United States, Italy and Spain supplied acute and convalescent COVID-19 samples. The analysed material was cDNA or gDNA that came from T cells, B-cell-depleted T cells, or PBMCs.

Profiled with immunoSEQ multiplex PCR; TCRdb holds only in-frame clones, not every one. The data contain some 93,000 clones, about 80% of them seen just once; the ten biggest clones take up more than 9%. CDR3 size: 13 residues. Germline loops: CDR1 MDHEN, CDR2 SYDVKM. The sample comprised peripheral blood. The TCR comes from a man aged 70-80 years with acute or convalescent COVID-19. The chain combines TRBV28 with TRBJ1-2; TRBD1 agrees at 7 bases. CDR3 in DNA: TGTGCAAGCAAGACCCGACAGGGATATGGCTACACCTTC. This codes for CASKTRQGYGYTF.